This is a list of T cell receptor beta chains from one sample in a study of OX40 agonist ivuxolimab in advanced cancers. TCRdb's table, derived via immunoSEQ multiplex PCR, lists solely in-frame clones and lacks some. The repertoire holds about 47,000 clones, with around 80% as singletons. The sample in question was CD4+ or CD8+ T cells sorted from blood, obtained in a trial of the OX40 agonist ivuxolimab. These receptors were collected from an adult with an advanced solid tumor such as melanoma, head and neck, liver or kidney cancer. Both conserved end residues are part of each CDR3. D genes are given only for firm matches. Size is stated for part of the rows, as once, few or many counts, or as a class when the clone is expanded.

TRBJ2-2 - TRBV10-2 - TGCGCCAGCAGCACAGGGATAGACACCGGGGAGCTGTTTTTT CASSTGIDTGELFF
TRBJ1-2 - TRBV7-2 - TGTGCCAGCAGTCCCACAGGGAACTATGGCTACACCTTC CASSPTGNYGYTF
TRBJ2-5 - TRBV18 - TGTGCCAGCTCACCACGGAATTTGGAGGAGACCCAGTACTTC CASSPRNLEETQYF
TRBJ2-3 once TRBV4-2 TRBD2 TGTGCCAGCAGCCAGCTTGGACTAGCGGGAGGCACAGATACGCAGTATTTT CASSQLGLAGGTDTQYF
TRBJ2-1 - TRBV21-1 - TGTGCCAGCAGCAAAACGAGTGGGGGGATAACAGGGCTCAATGAGCAGTTCTTC CASSKTSGGITGLNEQFF
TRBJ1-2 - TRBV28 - TGTGCCAGCAGCACCGGGGGAGGGTCTTCCCTTTTGCGGGGCTACACCTTC CASSTGGGSSLLRGYTF
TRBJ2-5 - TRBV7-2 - TGTGCCAGCAGCGCAAGCAGGGCACAAGAGACCCAGTACTTC CASSASRAQETQYF
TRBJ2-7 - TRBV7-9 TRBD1 TGTGCCAGCAGCCCGCGGGACAGGGGACACGAGCAGTACTTC CASSPRDRGHEQYF
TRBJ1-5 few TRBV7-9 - TGTGCCAGCAGCTTAACGTTTGGTCAGCCCCAGCATTTT CASSLTFGQPQHF
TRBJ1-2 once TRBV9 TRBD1 TGTGCCAGCAGCGGAAGACAGGGGGGGGTTGGCTACACCTTC CASSGRQGGVGYTF
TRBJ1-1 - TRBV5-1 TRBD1 TGCGCCAGCAGCTTGAGAGGGGGCCCAGAAGCTTTCTTT CASSLRGGPEAFF
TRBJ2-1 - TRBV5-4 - TGTGCCAGCAGCTTGGAGGCAAGAGACGGGTATGAGCAGTTCTTC CASSLEARDGYEQFF
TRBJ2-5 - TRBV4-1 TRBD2 TGCGCCAGCAGCCAAATTGGGACTAGTCAAGAGACCCAGTACTTC CASSQIGTSQETQYF
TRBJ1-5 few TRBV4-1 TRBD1 TGCGCCAGCAGCCAAGGGTGGGGACAGAATAGCAATCAGCCCCAGCATTTT CASSQGWGQNSNQPQHF
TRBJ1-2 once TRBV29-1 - TGCAGCGTTGAGGTGGGAGGAGTTAGAGGCTACACCTTC CSVEVGGVRGYTF
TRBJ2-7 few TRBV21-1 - TGTGCCAGCAGCAAATTAGGACCAGGACCCTACGAGCAGTACTTC CASSKLGPGPYEQYF
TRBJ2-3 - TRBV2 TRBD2 TGTGCCAGCAGTGAAACCCGAGGGCTAGCGGGCTTCACAGATACGCAGTATTTT CASSETRGLAGFTDTQYF
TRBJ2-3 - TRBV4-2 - TGTGCCAGCAGCCAAGATTCCCTACGGGCCTCTAGTACAGATACGCAGTATTTT CASSQDSLRASSTDTQYF
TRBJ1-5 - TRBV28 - TGTGCCAGCAATTTCGAAATAAATCAGCCCCAGCATTTT CASNFEINQPQHF
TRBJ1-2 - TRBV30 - TGTGCCTGGACCCGATTGGGTGGAGCCTATGGCTACACCTTC CAWTRLGGAYGYTF
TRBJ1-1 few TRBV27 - TGTGCCAGCTACAGGGAGGGAATCGCTGAAGCTTTCTTT CASYREGIAEAFF
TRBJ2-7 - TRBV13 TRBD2 TGTGCCAGCAGCTTAGCCCCCAGCGTACGGGAGGGGGCCTACGAGCAGTACTTC CASSLAPSVREGAYEQYF
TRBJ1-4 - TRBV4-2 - TGTGCCAGCAGCCAAGATGGGGAGGGGGCAACTAATGAAAAACTGTTTTTT CASSQDGEGATNEKLFF
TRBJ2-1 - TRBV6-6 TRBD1 TGTGCCACCAGAGCCACAGGGGCGAGCAATGAGCAGTTCTTC CATRATGASNEQFF
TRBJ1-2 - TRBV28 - TGTGCCAGCAGTTTTGGGTATTCCTACACCTTC CASSFGYSYTF
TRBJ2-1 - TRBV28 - TGTGCCAGCATACCCGGAGACTCCTACAATGAGCAGTTCTTC CASIPGDSYNEQFF
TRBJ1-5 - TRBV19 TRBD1 TGTGCCAGTAGGCCCCCCGGGACAGGGTTTCAGCCCCAGCATTTT CASRPPGTGFQPQHF
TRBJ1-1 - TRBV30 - TGTGCCGGGGAAAGGGACGTCACTGAAGCTTTCTTT CAGERDVTEAFF
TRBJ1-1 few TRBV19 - TGTGCCAGTAGTATAAGGACAGTTGAGAACACTGAAGCTTTCTTT CASSIRTVENTEAFF
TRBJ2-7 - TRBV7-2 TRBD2 TGTGCCAGCAGCCTAACCGGAAGGGAGGGCCAATACTTC CASSLTGREGQYF
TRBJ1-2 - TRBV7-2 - TGTGCCAGCAGCTTCCTTAGGGTTCAGAACTATGGCTACACCTTC CASSFLRVQNYGYTF
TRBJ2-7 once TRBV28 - TGTGCCAGCAGTCTTGGGACCATCTACGAGCAGTACTTC CASSLGTIYEQYF
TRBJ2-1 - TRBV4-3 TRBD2 TGCGCCAGCAGCTATTATTTAGCGGGAGGTGTGAATGAGCAGTTCTTC CASSYYLAGGVNEQFF
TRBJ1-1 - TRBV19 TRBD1 TGTGCCAGTAGTATTAGGAGGACAGGAAGCATGAACACTGAAGCTTTCTTT CASSIRRTGSMNTEAFF
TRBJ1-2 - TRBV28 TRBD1 TGTGCCAGCAGTTCACACAACAGGGGGCCTCACTATGGCTACACCTTC CASSSHNRGPHYGYTF
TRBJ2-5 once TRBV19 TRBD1 TGTGCCAGTAGTACCCAAGACAGGGTAAAGACCCAGTACTTC CASSTQDRVKTQYF
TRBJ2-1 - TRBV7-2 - TGTGCCAGCAGCTTATCCCACCTCCCCCCGTTCTTC CASSLSHLPPFF
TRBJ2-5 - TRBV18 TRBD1 TGTGCCAGCTCACCACCGGGCCAGGGGGCATGGGAGACCCAGTACTTC CASSPPGQGAWETQYF
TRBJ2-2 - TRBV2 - TGTGCCAGCAGTGTTTGGGGGTCCGGGGAGCTGTTTTTT CASSVWGSGELFF
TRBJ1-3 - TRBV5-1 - TGCGCCAGCAGCTTGGGGGACTCTGGAAACACCATATATTTT CASSLGDSGNTIYF
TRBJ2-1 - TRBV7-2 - TGTGCCAGCAGCTTAGCGCCGGGCGATGAGCAGTTCTTC CASSLAPGDEQFF
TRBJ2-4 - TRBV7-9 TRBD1 TGTGCCAGCAGCTTAGACCTGACAGGGAGAATGTACTTC CASSLDLTGRMYF
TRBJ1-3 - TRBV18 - TGTGCCAGCTCACCACCGCAGGGAATGGCAAACACCATATATTTT CASSPPQGMANTIYF
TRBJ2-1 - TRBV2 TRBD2 TGTGCCAGCATTAGGGAGGGCTTCGGCGGTGAGCAGTTCTTC CASIREGFGGEQFF
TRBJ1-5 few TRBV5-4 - TGTGCCAGCCGACTAGACAATCAGCCCCAGCATTTT CASRLDNQPQHF
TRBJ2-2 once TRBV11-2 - TGTGCCAGCAGCTTAGGCTCCTGGACTGAGAACACCGGGGAGCTGTTTTTT CASSLGSWTENTGELFF
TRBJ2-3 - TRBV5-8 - TGTGCCAGCAGCTTGATGCAGGGCTGGCAGTATTTT CASSLMQGWQYF
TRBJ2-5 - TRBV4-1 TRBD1 TGCGCCAGCAGCCACCACGGGACAGGGCAAGAGACCCAGTACTTC CASSHHGTGQETQYF
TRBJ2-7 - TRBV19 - TGTGCCAGTTCCAGGGGGGACGTTAACTACGAGCAGTACTTC CASSRGDVNYEQYF
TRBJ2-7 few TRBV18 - TGTGCCAGCTCACCATTAGCGGAAGGCTACGAGCAGTACTTC CASSPLAEGYEQYF
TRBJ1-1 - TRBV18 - TGTGCCAGCTCATTAAGGGGAGACACTGAAGCTTTCTTT CASSLRGDTEAFF
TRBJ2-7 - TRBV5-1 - TGCGCCAGCAGCTTGGGCCCAGGGGAGGGGTACGAGCAGTACTTC CASSLGPGEGYEQYF
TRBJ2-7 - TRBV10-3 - TGTGCCATCAGCCCCGCCGGGACCCCCTACGAGCAGTACTTC CAISPAGTPYEQYF
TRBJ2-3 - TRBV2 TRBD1 TGTGCCAGCAGTGGAGGGACAGGGGCAGCAGATACGCAGTATTTT CASSGGTGAADTQYF
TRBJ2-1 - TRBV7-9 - TGTGCCAGCAGCCATACGCTAGCGCAGAATGAGCAGTTCTTC CASSHTLAQNEQFF